This T cell receptor beta chain is from a study of kidney transplant recipient with SARS-CoV-2 infection. Trimming took 8 bases from V and 7 from J; bases not matched to a gene: 13. This CDR3 spans 15 amino acids. This clonotype showed up many times. TCRdb re-derived calls from the reads in MiXCR, one entry per CDR3 protein. The sample lists 200,000 to 250,000 distinct CDR3 sequences; less than 35% were seen once. The specimen comprised a blood sample, sampled at baseline and between days 110 and 120 from a kidney transplant recipient. The J gene is TRBJ2-2, the V gene TRBV12-3 or TRBV12-4, with 7 bases aligning to TRBD1. This receptor was obtained from a male patient aged 25 to 39 who had COVID-19 and was a kidney transplant recipient. Some T cells may be provided by the graft donor. CDR3 nucleotides: TGTGCCAGCGGACTTAGACAGGGTTGGAACGGGGAGCTGTTTTTT. Protein: CASGLRQGWNGELFF.